The 26 T cell receptor beta chains in this list originate from one sample, sequenced in a study of post-analysis software for immune sequencing data. General study points: A few TRBV segments were significantly more frequent in patients than in controls. TRBV5-6, TRBV5-1 and TRBV20-1 were among these segments.

No antigens are known for them. TCR beta cDNA libraries had unique molecular identifiers. TCRdb passed the PCR reads through MiXCR, listing each CDR3 protein once. In the table there are about 620,000 distinct CDR3 sequences, 44% of which are singletons. The sequencing sample was made of blood. The receptors were sampled from a girl aged 5 to 17 with multiple sclerosis.

This sequence joins TRBV6-2 or TRBV6-3 and TRBJ2-1; a weak D match, TRBD1 (5 bases). Looked up from germline, CDR1 is MNHEY and CDR2 is SVGEGT. The CDR3 loop spans 15 amino acids. V gave up 5 bases and J gave up 0 bases, with 11 bases separating them. CDR3 protein: CASSGATSSYNEQFF. DNA of the CDR3: TGTGCCAGCAGTGGGGCCACCAGCTCCTACAATGAGCAGTTCTTC.

This clonotype was counted only a few times. The chain carries TRBV2 and TRBJ2-5; the match to TRBD1 covers 7 bases. This CDR3 is 13 amino acids long. Trimming removed 6 bases from V and 11 bases from J; junction bases left unmatched: 12. Germline loops: CDR1 SNHLY, CDR2 FYNNEI. CDR3 sequence (DNA): TGTGCCAGCAGCCTATTACAGGGGATAGAGCAGTACTTC. The encoded protein is CASSLLQGIEQYF.

The chain combines TRBV20-1 with TRBJ2-7, with TRBD2 identical over 9 bases. Germline V CDR1 and CDR2: DFQATT, SNEGSKA (reference sequence). With 2 bases clipped from V and 7 bases from J, the junction kept 12 bases outside the gene matches. The length of the CDR3 is 15 residues. The CDR3 DNA reads TGCAGTGCTAGACCCTTTGGCGGGAGGGCGGTAGAGCAGTACTTC. Its protein is CSARPFGGRAVEQYF.

This clonotype has only a few counts. The chain couples TRBV7-9 to TRBJ2-7, with TRBD1 matching over 9 bases. This CDR3 has 16 amino acids. Germline V gene lookup returns CDR1 SEHNR and CDR2 FQNEAQ (reference sequence). J was trimmed by 3 bases and V by 2 bases; bases with no gene match: 8. CDR3 protein: CASSLLQGARLYEQYF. In DNA, the CDR3 is TGTGCCAGCAGCTTATTACAGGGGGCAAGGCTCTACGAGCAGTACTTC.

V gene TRBV12-3 or TRBV12-4 combines with J gene TRBJ1-1; D might be TRBD1 (5 bases). V lost 1 base and J 11 bases, leaving 14 bases between the germline ends. The CDR3 covers 13 residues. This chain's CDR3 is CASSLGGVSDAFF. The CDR3 DNA reads TGTGCCAGCAGTTTAGGGGGGGTGAGTGACGCTTTCTTT.

For this clonotype: It may be a read error: a sequence one base away is much more abundant. This chain connects TRBV7-2 to TRBJ2-7; 10 positions agree with TRBD1. The CDR3 is 15 residues long. V shed 1 base and J 5 bases; nucleotides not matched to a gene: 5. CDR1 and CDR2 from the germline V gene are SGHTA and FQGNSA. This CDR3 is CASSLDGTGVHEQYF. The CDR3 DNA follows: TGTGCCAGCAGCTTAGACGGGACAGGGGTCCACGAGCAGTACTTC.

This rearrangement joins TRBV20-1 to TRBJ1-4; D uncertain. Looked up from germline, CDR1 is DFQATT and CDR2 is SNEGSKA (reference sequence). The CDR3 is 11 residues long. Deletions cut 5 bases from V and 8 bases from J, with 9 bases between. The CDR3 sequence is CSALQREKLFF. The CDR3 DNA reads as TGCAGTGCTTTACAGCGAGAAAAACTGTTTTTT.

This clonotype was seen ten or more times. The genes are TRBV10-3 and TRBJ2-1; D is perhaps TRBD1 or TRBD2 (5 bases each). Germline V lookup: CDR1 ENHRY, CDR2 SYGVKD. The CDR3 consists of 15 residues. Trimming left V 10 bases short and J 5 bases short, with 21 bases between. CDR3 protein: CATRAWGTRDNEQFF. In DNA form, the CDR3 reads TGTGCCACCAGAGCCTGGGGGACCCGAGACAATGAGCAGTTCTTC.

In this sample, this clonotype turned up a few times. The chain is built from TRBV29-1 and TRBJ1-2; unclear D gene. Germline lookup yields CDR1 SQVTM and CDR2 ANQGSEA. CDR3 length: 12 residues. Trimming pared 6 bases from V and 2 bases from J, leaving 10 bases between. The CDR3 is CSVDHKNYGYTF. For the CDR3, the DNA is TGCAGCGTCGACCACAAGAACTATGGCTACACCTTC.

The table lists this clonotype with a few counts. The genes are TRBV4-2 and TRBJ2-5; 8 nucleotides match TRBD1. The V and J ends lost 0 bases and 4 bases, in that order; junction bases with no gene match: 7. Germline CDR1 and CDR2: LGHNA and YNFKEQ. The CDR3 is 16 amino acids. The CDR3 sequence is CASSQDRGQGAETQYF. Written as DNA, the CDR3 is TGTGCCAGCAGCCAAGATAGAGGTCAGGGGGCAGAGACCCAGTACTTC.

The chain employs TRBV29-1 and TRBJ2-7; 10 nucleotides agree with TRBD1. The CDR3 totals 16 residues. Trimming took 6 bases from V and 2 from J; bases not matched to a gene: 13. The V gene's germline CDR1 is SQVTM and CDR2 ANQGSEA. CDR3 protein: CSVRGDRGEGAYEQYF. DNA of the CDR3: TGCAGCGTGAGGGGGGACAGGGGAGAAGGGGCCTACGAGCAGTACTTC.

The chain combines TRBV6-5 with TRBJ2-4; 10 bases align to TRBD2. The J call is doubtful: the DNA matches TRBJ2-7 better. In germline, CDR1 is MNHEY, CDR2 SVGAGI. CDR3 length equals 15 residues. CDR3 sequence reads: CASSFRLAGAYEQYF. DNA for the CDR3: TGTGCCAGCAGTTTCCGGCTAGCGGGAGCCTACGAGCAGTACTTC.

The table lists this clonotype with a few counts. V gene TRBV7-2 combines with J gene TRBJ2-3, with D unclear. V lost 5 bases and J lost 4, with 13 bases in between. In germline, CDR1 is SGHTA, CDR2 FQGNSA. This CDR3 is 14 amino acids long. CDR3 loop: CASSPTNPADTQYF. DNA for the CDR3: TGTGCCAGCAGCCCTACCAACCCGGCAGATACGCAGTATTTT.

The chain recombines TRBV11-1 with TRBJ2-1, with TRBD2 as a possible D gene (6 bases). Trimming pared 1 base from V and 2 bases from J, leaving 9 bases between. Germline CDR1 is SGHAT and CDR2 is FQDESV (reference sequence). The CDR3 runs to 15 residues. The CDR3 is CASSLEEGTYNEQFF. CDR3 bases: TGTGCCAGCAGCTTAGAGGAGGGCACCTACAATGAGCAGTTCTTC.

V and J are TRBV12-3 or TRBV12-4 and TRBJ2-1, with TRBD2 identical over 12 bases. Germline trimming cut 4 bases from V and 8 bases from J; bases unmatched to any gene: 9. The CDR3 length is 16 residues. This chain's CDR3 is CASSSFASGRGDEQFF. As DNA, the CDR3 is TGTGCCAGCAGTTCCTTTGCTAGCGGGAGGGGGGATGAGCAGTTCTTC.

The rearrangement links TRBV12-3 or TRBV12-4 to TRBJ1-2; the D gene is possibly TRBD1 (5 bases). V was trimmed by 5 bases and J by 4 bases, leaving 17 bases between them. The CDR3 runs 15 residues. For the CDR3, the DNA is TGTGCCAGCAGTCACGGATCGGGCAGGGTCTATGGCTACACCTTC. Translation: CASSHGSGRVYGYTF.

This CDR3 reads CSAPLQGTRDTQYF. The CDR3 coding sequence is TGCAGTGCCCCACTCCAGGGGACAAGAGATACGCAGTATTTT. The chain joins TRBV20-1 to TRBJ2-3, with D maybe TRBD1 (6 bases). The CDR3 has 14 amino acids. Trimming removed 6 bases from V and 5 bases from J, with 18 bases in between. In germline, CDR1 is DFQATT, CDR2 SNEGSKA (reference sequence).

The chain couples TRBV5-5 to TRBJ2-2, with 7 bases fitting TRBD1. This CDR3 region has 15 residues. Germline-derived CDR1 and CDR2 are SGHKS and YYEKEE (reference sequence). V shed 3 bases and J 4 bases; nucleotides not matched to a gene: 6. CDR3 sequence (DNA): TGTGCCAGCAGCTCTCCGGGACAGCTCACCGGGGAGCTGTTTTTT. As protein: CASSSPGQLTGELFF.

On this clonotype: One end of the junction does not line up with germline, which may come from a read error. The V gene is TRBV15, the J gene TRBJ1-2; D not resolved. The CDR3 contains 12 residues. CDR1 and CDR2 from the germline V gene are LNHNV and YYDKDF (reference sequence). The CDR3 DNA sequence: TGTGCCACCAGCCTATTAAACTATGACTACACCTTC. It yields the protein CATSLLNYDYTF.

The chain carries TRBV6-5 and TRBJ2-1; D remains ambiguous. The CDR3 consists of 15 residues. CDR1 is MNHEY and CDR2 is SVGAGI in the germline V gene. Trimming took 2 bases from V and 0 from J, leaving 8 bases between them. The CDR3 sequence: CASSYIRSSYNEQFF. The CDR3 nucleotides are TGTGCCAGCAGTTACATCCGGAGCTCCTACAATGAGCAGTTCTTC.

The chain links TRBV12-3 or TRBV12-4 to TRBJ2-5; 7 bases fit TRBD1. V was clipped by 7 bases and J by 2 bases; unmatched bases: 7. This CDR3 has 14 residues. CDR3 sequence: CASTPTGRQETQYF. For the CDR3, the DNA is TGTGCCAGCACCCCGACAGGGCGTCAAGAGACCCAGTACTTC.

The chain couples TRBV5-8 to TRBJ2-7, with 7 bases aligning to TRBD1. This CDR3 comprises 15 residues. Germline lookup yields CDR1 SGHTS and CDR2 YDEGEE. The ends lost 4 bases at V and 5 bases at J; junction bases unmatched: 12. The CDR3 is CASSALTGASDEQYF. CDR3 in DNA: TGTGCCAGCAGCGCTTTAACAGGGGCCAGCGACGAGCAGTACTTC.

The chain has TRBV12-3 or TRBV12-4 and TRBJ1-4; no definite D call. This CDR3 spans 15 amino acids. V shed 2 bases and J shed 10 bases, with 17 bases lying between them. The CDR3 DNA follows: TGTGCCAGCAGTTTAAGGCCGCCCAGAGGTGGAAAACTGTTTTTT. Protein: CASSLRPPRGGKLFF.

This chain joins TRBV20-1 and TRBJ2-1, with TRBD2 matching 8 bases. The CDR3 is 14 amino acids. Looked up from germline, CDR1 is DFQATT and CDR2 is SNEGSKA (reference sequence). The junction had 13 bases not matched to a gene; V was cut back by 6 bases and J by 9 bases. The CDR3 nucleotides are TGCAGTGCGAAGCGGGGGCCTCGCCGGGCTGAGCAGTTCTTC. Protein product: CSAKRGPRRAEQFF.

The chain joins TRBV6-6 to TRBJ1-5; 7 bases match TRBD1. Germline V gene lookup returns CDR1 MNHNY and CDR2 SVGAGI (reference sequence). The CDR3 covers 15 residues. V gave up 6 bases and J gave up 5 bases; unmatched junction bases: 10. CDR3 sequence: CASRYLTGTDQPQHF. The CDR3 bases are TGTGCCAGCAGATACCTGACAGGGACGGATCAGCCCCAGCATTTT.

The rearrangement links TRBV14 to TRBJ2-3, with D perhaps given as TRBD1 or TRBD2 (5 bases each). Germline V lookup: CDR1 SGHDN, CDR2 FVKESK. The CDR3 totals 19 residues. V lost 2 bases and J 2 bases, leaving 23 bases between the germline ends. The CDR3 reads CASSQMLPTGRRYTDTQYF. CDR3 DNA: TGTGCCAGCAGCCAAATGCTACCCACGGGACGGCGATACACAGATACGCAGTATTTT.